This T cell receptor (beta chain) was sequenced for a study of tumor-infiltrating lymphocytes in localized non-small cell lung cancer (dated by TCRdb to 2020 to 2022). With regard to the full study: Patients whose samples were collected after neoadjuvant chemotherapy, as well as both smokers and never-smokers and several histologies, were included in the cohort. Resected tumor tissue and uninvolved lung tissue described as non-adjacent to the tumor were contributed by each patient, with both tissues obtained from the same patient. Alongside flow cytometry, multiplex immunofluorescence, RNA-seq, exome sequencing and proteomics, TCR sequencing was applied to the same patients as one of several integrated assays. In total, the ICON cohort was made up of over a hundred surgical patients who had localized non-small cell lung cancer and whose tumors were resected. For roughly 56 patients, immunoSEQ T-cell fraction was compared between paired tumor and uninvolved lung.

The immunoSEQ assay used for TCR sequencing gave the T-cell fraction in both tumor and uninvolved lung tissue. On the authors' methods: For survival analysis, patients were split into high (upper tertile) and low (lower two tertiles) T-cell fraction groups and compared by log-rank test. Paired tumor versus uninvolved lung differences in T-cell fraction were tested with a signed-rank test. TCRdb stores this immuneACCESS table with in-frame sequences only. Part of the clones is absent; in the studies checked, under half of the shortfall reflects unresolved V genes, and no reason is known for the rest. V and J calls and clone size are given by that table; D and trimming were obtained from the DNA. The sample has 6,000 to 7,500 clones on record, roughly 69% of them singletons. Less than 8.5% of the sample rests with the top ten. Enrollment in ICON was initiated in the first half of 2016, and the last patient was enrolled in 2018. In a subcohort of 65 to 85 patients, fresh tumor and matched uninvolved tissue were collected for in-depth immune analyses, with TCR sequencing among those analyses. No cell sorting was done, and TCR sequencing was instead run on DNA isolated from bulk tissue.

With regard to this clone: Which antigen it targets is not known. One base away there is no much larger clone; base qualities are not given.

Paper-wide results and their limitations: Because different assays used different pieces of the same tissue, technical variation could not be distinguished from intratumor heterogeneity. Higher T cell infiltration in tumors than in uninvolved lung tissue was supported by TCRbeta sequencing, consistent with immunofluorescence CD3 counts. The TCR-derived T-cell fraction showed no difference between the flow cytometry-defined immunotypes IM1 (good prognosis) and IM2 (poor prognosis). Assay coverage varied across patients depending on available tissue quantity, so only a subset of the cohort had TCR sequencing.

The CDR3 goes from the cysteine to the phenylalanine over 14 residues. The retained sequence is limited to the CDR3, 42 bases, with the frame set at the first base. The germline V gene specifies SGHAT as CDR1 and FQNNGV as CDR2. A distance of 13 bases separates the germline ends of V and J, which lose 3 bases and 4 bases respectively. The TCR was taken from a human donor with non-small cell lung cancer. The specimen sequenced was uninvolved lung tissue not adjacent to the tumor. The rearrangement combines TRBV11-2 with TRBJ2-7, with the D call perhaps TRBD1 or TRBD2, each one matching 6 bases. The CDR3 corresponds to CASSLLGGQYEQYF. The nucleotide sequence is TGTGCCAGCAGCTTGCTGGGGGGCCAGTACGAGCAGTACTTC. Reference TRBV11-2 and TRBJ2-7 genes cover what lies past the CDR3, so the full variable domain is EAGVAQSPRYKIIEKRQSVAFWCNPISGHATLYWYQQILGQGPKLLIQFQNNGVVDDSQLPKDRFSAERLKGVDSTLKIQPAKLEDSAVYLCASSLLGGQYEQYFGPGTRLTVT.